These 5 T cell receptor beta chains were all obtained from the same sample, sequenced in a study of T cell repertoires in aging, cancer and after chemotherapy. TRB rearrangements spanning V, D and J were amplified using mixed TRB-A/B primers. TCRdb independently ran MiXCR on the multiplex PCR reads; one entry per CDR3 protein. The sample records about 9,000 distinct CDR3 sequences, 20% to 30% being singletons. TCR beta rearrangements were amplified from peripheral blood genomic DNA. The specimen was blood. The source of these receptors is a human donor with a blood cancer. The donor label of this sample is uncertain.

This clonotype was detected ten times or more. The V gene is TRBV5-6, the J gene TRBJ2-7; a weak D match, TRBD1 (6 bases). CDR3 length: 14 amino acids. The germline gives CDR1 SGHDT, CDR2 YYEEEE. The V end was cut by 5 bases, the J end by 0 bases, with 12 bases between. The CDR3 region has the DNA TGTGCCAGCAGTCAGGGGTACCCCTCCTACGAGCAGTACTTC. The encoded protein is CASSQGYPSYEQYF.

The gene calls are TRBV30 and TRBJ1-2, with TRBD1 matching over 12 bases. Germline trimming cut 3 bases from V and 7 bases from J; bases unmatched to any gene: 9. Germline loops: CDR1 GTSNPN, CDR2 SVGIG (reference sequence). This CDR3 comprises 15 residues. CDR3 bases: TGTGCCTGGAGGAATCCCGGGACAGGGGGCCTTGGCTACACCTTC. Translation: CAWRNPGTGGLGYTF.

This clonotype was picked up many times. The chain recombines TRBV18 with TRBJ2-1, with 13 bases identical to TRBD2. This CDR3 has 15 amino acids. The J segment lost 7 bases and the V segment lost 3 bases, leaving 3 bases of the junction unmatched. In germline, CDR1 is KGHSH, CDR2 LQKENI. This CDR3 reads CASSPAGLAGNEQFF. In DNA form, the CDR3 reads TGTGCCAGCTCACCTGCGGGACTAGCGGGGAATGAGCAGTTCTTC.

The rearrangement uses TRBV11-2 and TRBJ2-1; TRBD2 matches 8 bases. Trimming removed 1 base from V and 3 bases from J; junction bases left unmatched: 8. There are 17 residues in the CDR3. Looked up from germline, CDR1 is SGHAT and CDR2 is FQNNGV. CDR3 loop: CASSLAGLATLYNEQFF. Here the CDR3 DNA reads TGTGCCAGCAGCTTAGCCGGACTAGCCACTCTCTACAATGAGCAGTTCTTC.

The chain carries TRBV5-1 and TRBJ1-1; D might be TRBD1 (5 bases). The CDR3 extends over 14 amino acids. From germline, CDR1 is SGHRS and CDR2 YFSETQ. Trimming took 5 bases from V and 10 from J, leaving 21 bases between them. In DNA, the CDR3 is TGCGCCAGCAGTGAAAATTCCGGGGCAGGGAGAGCTTTCTTT. As protein: CASSENSGAGRAFF.